The clone carrying this T cell receptor beta chain came up a few times. No antigen is known for it. This record belongs to a study of cytomegalovirus exposure and HLA in healthy donors. General observations from the study: At a 0.05 false discovery rate, a later analysis found 16,951 TCR beta sequences to be associated with HLA alleles. With later analysis, a missense DCLRE1C variant became linked to TCR beta V- and J-gene trimming. Most of the TCR beta V segments (in an earlier analysis) were productive either about 90% or about 30% of the time. Across donors, presence/absence analyses took sequencing depth to be roughly uniform.

The primer mix had 60 Vbeta and 13 Jbeta primers. Libraries were prepared by immunoSEQ multiplex PCR; TCRdb keeps only in-frame clonotypes and omits some of them. The sample includes 60,000 to 75,000 clones, 79% of them seen just once. The length of the CDR3 is 14 residues. With 4 bases removed from V and 1 base from J, the gap between germline ends came to 10 bases. Germline V lookup: CDR1 LNHNV, CDR2 YYDKDF (reference sequence). The sequence was obtained from a woman between 25 and 40 years old in good health and CMV-seronegative. Input material: PBMCs. The chain couples TRBV15 to TRBJ1-1; D uncertain. The CDR3 loop is CATSTRTENTEAFF. CDR3 DNA sequence: TGTGCCACCAGCACGAGGACTGAGAACACTGAAGCTTTCTTT.